This T cell receptor (beta chain) derives from a study of tumor and adjacent non-tumor tissue in lung cancer. Study summary: Stage I to III disease affected 9 to 10 men and 5 women aged roughly 31 to 85. Samples averaged roughly 4 million productive TCRbeta reads each. Study-wide findings and caveats: Tumor tissue had significantly higher TCR diversity than normal lung. Patients with more diverse tumor TCRs had worse survival.

Three rounds of nested PCR, following a modified ARM-PCR protocol, produced the TCRbeta library. TCRdb reprocessed the multiplex PCR reads via MiXCR and lists one record per CDR3 protein. The table shows approximately 80,000 distinct CDR3 sequences, with approximately 81% occurring only once. The table lists this clonotype with a few counts. Its matching antigen is unknown. The CDR3 covers 15 residues. Looked up from germline, CDR1 is GTSNPN and CDR2 is SVGIG (reference sequence). V was cut by 0 bases and J by 9 bases, with 18 bases left in between. No cell sorting was done before RNA was extracted from the tissue. More than 3 cm separated this lung sample from the edge of the tumor.

The specimen sequenced was distant non-tumor lung tissue. The receptor was derived from a man aged 60 to 69 with non-small cell lung cancer. The chain combines TRBV30 with TRBJ2-1; tentatively, D is TRBD2 (6 bases). The DNA for the CDR3 is TGTGCCTGGAGTGTATCGGTACTAGCATTCGGTGAGCAGTTCTTC. This encodes CAWSVSVLAFGEQFF.